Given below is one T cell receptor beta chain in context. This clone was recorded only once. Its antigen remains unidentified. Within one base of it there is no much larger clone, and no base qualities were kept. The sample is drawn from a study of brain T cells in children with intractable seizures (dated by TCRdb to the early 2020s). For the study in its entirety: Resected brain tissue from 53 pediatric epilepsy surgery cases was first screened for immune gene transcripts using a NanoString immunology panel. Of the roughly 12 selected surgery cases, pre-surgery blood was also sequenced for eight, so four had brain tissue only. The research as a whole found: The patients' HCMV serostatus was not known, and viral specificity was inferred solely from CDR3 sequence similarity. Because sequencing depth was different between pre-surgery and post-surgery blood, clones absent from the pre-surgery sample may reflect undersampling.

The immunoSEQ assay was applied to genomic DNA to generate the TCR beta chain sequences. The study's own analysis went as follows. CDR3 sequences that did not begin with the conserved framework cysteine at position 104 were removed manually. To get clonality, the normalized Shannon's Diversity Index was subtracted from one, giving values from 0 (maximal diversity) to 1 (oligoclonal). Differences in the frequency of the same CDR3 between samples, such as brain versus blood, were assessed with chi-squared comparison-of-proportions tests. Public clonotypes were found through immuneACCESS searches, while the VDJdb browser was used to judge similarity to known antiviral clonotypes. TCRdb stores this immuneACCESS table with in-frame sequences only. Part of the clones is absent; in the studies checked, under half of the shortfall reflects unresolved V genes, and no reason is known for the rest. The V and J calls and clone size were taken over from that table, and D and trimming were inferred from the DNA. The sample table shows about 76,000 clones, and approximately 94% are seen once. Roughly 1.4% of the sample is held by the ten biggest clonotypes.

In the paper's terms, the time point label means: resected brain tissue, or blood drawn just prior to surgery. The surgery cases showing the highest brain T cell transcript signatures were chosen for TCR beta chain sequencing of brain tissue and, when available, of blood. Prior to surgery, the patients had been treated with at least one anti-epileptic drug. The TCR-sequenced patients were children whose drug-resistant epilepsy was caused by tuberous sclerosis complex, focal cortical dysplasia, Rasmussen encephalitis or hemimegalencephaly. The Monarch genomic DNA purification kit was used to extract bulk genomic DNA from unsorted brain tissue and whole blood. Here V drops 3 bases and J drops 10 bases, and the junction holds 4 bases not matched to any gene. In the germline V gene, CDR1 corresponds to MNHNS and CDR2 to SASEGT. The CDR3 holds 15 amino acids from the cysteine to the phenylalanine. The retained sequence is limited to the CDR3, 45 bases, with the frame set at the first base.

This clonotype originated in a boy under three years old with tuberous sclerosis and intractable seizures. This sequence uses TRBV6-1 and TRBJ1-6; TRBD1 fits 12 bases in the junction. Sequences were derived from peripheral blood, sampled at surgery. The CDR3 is CASSDGTGGRSPLHF. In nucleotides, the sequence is TGTGCCAGCAGTGATGGGACAGGGGGCCGGTCACCCCTCCACTTT.